This entry lists 29 T cell receptor beta chains sequenced from one sample in a study of preoperative IRX-2 immunotherapy in early breast cancer. The treatment here: preoperative locoregional IRX-2 cytokine immunotherapy. Clones were sequenced by immunoSEQ multiplex PCR, and TCRdb holds only the in-frame ones, with some missing. The sample has roughly 57,000 clones; roughly 94% are singletons. Sample acquisition took place from a patient treated with IRX-2 immunotherapy. Every receptor here comes from a human donor with breast cancer.

This clone was observed a single time. The V gene is TRBV7-2, the J gene TRBJ1-4; 8 nucleotides line up with TRBD1. The CDR3 sequence is 14 residues long. CDR1 is SGHTA and CDR2 is FQGNSA in the germline V gene. Trimming removed 4 bases from V and 8 bases from J; junction bases left unmatched: 6. The CDR3 here is CASSSQGANEKLFF. DNA for the CDR3: TGTGCCAGCAGCTCGCAGGGGGCGAACGAAAAACTGTTTTTT. Full variable domain (remainder filled in from reference TRBV7-2 and TRBJ1-4): GAGVSQSPSNKVTEKGKDVELRCDPISGHTALYWYRQSLGQGLEFLIYFQGNSAPDKSGLPSDRFSAERTGGSVSTLTIQRTQQEDSAVYLCASSSQGANEKLFFGSGTQLSVL.

The V and J genes are TRBV7-2 and TRBJ2-3, with D unclear. Per the germline V gene, CDR1 is SGHTA and CDR2 is FQGNSA. The CDR3 spans 14 residues. Trimming shortened V by 0 bases and J by 1 base, and 5 bases separated the two germline ends. The CDR3 nucleotides are TGTGCCAGCAGCTTAGCTTACCGCACAGATACGCAGTATTTT. Translation: CASSLAYRTDTQYF.

This clone was recorded once. The gene calls are TRBV19 and TRBJ2-3; 10 bases are a match to TRBD2. V lost 7 bases, J lost 3 bases, and 10 bases stayed unmatched. Germline V lookup: CDR1 LNHDA, CDR2 SQIVND (reference sequence). The CDR3 loop spans 16 amino acids. The CDR3: CASTALSGGTTDTQYF. Written as DNA, the CDR3 is TGTGCCAGTACTGCACTTAGCGGGGGGACTACAGATACGCAGTATTTT.

J is TRBJ2-3 and V is TRBV7-2, with a possible D match to TRBD2 (5 bases). V was pared by 1 base and J by 2 bases, with 10 bases between. This CDR3 has 15 residues. Per germline, CDR1 SGHTA and CDR2 FQGNSA. The CDR3 DNA reads as TGTGCCAGCAGCTTAGTGGTCCGGGACACAGATACGCAGTATTTT. Amino acids: CASSLVVRDTDTQYF.

This rearrangement joins TRBV4-3 to TRBJ2-7, with 9 bases that match TRBD2. The trim removed 0 bases at V and 2 bases at J, leaving 5 bases unmatched. The CDR3 runs 16 residues. The germline V gene encodes CDR1 LGHNA and CDR2 YSLEER. The CDR3 reads CASSQERLAAPYEQYF. The CDR3 nucleotides are TGCGCCAGCAGCCAAGAAAGACTAGCGGCTCCCTACGAGCAGTACTTC.

The V call is TRBV5-8, the J call TRBJ1-5, with D possibly being TRBD1 (6 bases). This CDR3 region has 15 residues. Germline CDR1 SGHTS, CDR2 YDEGEE. Trimming took off 4 bases at V and 11 bases at J, with 22 bases between the two ends. In DNA, the CDR3 is TGTGCCAGCAGCCCCTCCCCGTGGGGGGGCAGGTCCCAGCATTTT. Its translation: CASSPSPWGGRSQHF.

The chain carries TRBV5-4 and TRBJ2-1, with D hard to call. The V gene's germline CDR1 is SGHNT and CDR2 YYREEE (reference sequence). Trimming cost V 0 bases and J 4 bases, with 11 bases left between them. This CDR3 comprises 15 residues. In DNA, the CDR3 is TGTGCCAGCAGCTTGGAACTATACACTTACAATGAGCAGTTCTTC. The encoded protein is CASSLELYTYNEQFF. The full variable domain, rest sourced from reference TRBV5-4 and TRBJ2-1, is ETGVTQSPTHLIKTRGQQVTLRCSSQSGHNTVSWYQQALGQGPQFIFQYYREEENGRGNFPPRFSGLQFPNYSSELNVNALELDDSALYLCASSLELYTYNEQFFGPGTRLTVL.

The rearrangement joins TRBV7-2 to TRBJ1-6; no reliable D call. CDR3 length: 12 amino acids. Looked up from germline, CDR1 is SGHTA and CDR2 is FQGNSA. The V end lost 1 base, the J end lost 11 bases, and 6 bases lay between the germline ends. Here the CDR3 DNA reads TGTGCCAGCAGCTTAGAGGTTGCACCCCTCCACTTT. Encoded protein: CASSLEVAPLHF.

This sequence joins TRBV7-3 and TRBJ1-2; D remains ambiguous. The germline V gene encodes CDR1 SGHTA and CDR2 FQGTGA. The CDR3 extends over 14 amino acids. Trimming left V 5 bases short and J 3 bases short, with 13 bases between. DNA of the CDR3: TGTGCCAGCAGCCCGTCAAGCAGTGACTATGGCTACACCTTC. This encodes CASSPSSSDYGYTF.

This chain links TRBV18 with TRBJ1-1; the D is unclear. From germline, CDR1 is KGHSH and CDR2 LQKENI. The V gene lost 5 bases and the J gene lost 5 bases, with 9 bases spanning the gap. The CDR3 has 12 amino acids. For the CDR3, the DNA is TGTGCCAGCTCAAGTGGGGAGACTGAAGCTTTCTTT. It encodes CASSSGETEAFF.

This rearrangement joins TRBV5-1 to TRBJ1-4; D possibly corresponds to TRBD1 (5 bases). CDR3 length: 14 residues. Trimming left V 6 bases short and J 2 bases short, with 11 bases between. Looked up from germline, CDR1 is SGHRS and CDR2 is YFSETQ. DNA of the CDR3: TGCGCCAGCAATACAGGCGACACTAATGAAAAACTGTTTTTT. Protein sequence: CASNTGDTNEKLFF.

The chain combines TRBV5-1 with TRBJ1-1; 10 bases agree with TRBD1. The CDR3 has 16 residues. CDR1 and CDR2 (germline): SGHRS, YFSETQ. Trimming at V came to 4 bases and at J to 2 bases, leaving 8 bases not matched to a gene. CDR3 sequence reads: CASSATGTGVNTEAFF. CDR3 bases: TGCGCCAGCAGCGCTACCGGGACAGGGGTCAACACTGAAGCTTTCTTT.

The count of this clone is one. This chain links TRBV19 with TRBJ2-7; tentative D call: TRBD2 (7 bases). Trimming shortened V by 8 bases and J by 6 bases, and 20 bases separated the two germline ends. Germline V gene lookup returns CDR1 LNHDA and CDR2 SQIVND (reference sequence). CDR3 size: 14 residues. Written as DNA, the CDR3 is TGTGCCAGTTCCTCTTTTGGGAGGGGGGGCGAGCAGTACTTC. This sequence encodes CASSSFGRGGEQYF.

The rearrangement links TRBV4-3 to TRBJ2-7; TRBD2 agrees at 10 bases. The CDR3 covers 15 residues. CDR1 and CDR2 from the germline V gene are LGHNA and YSLEER. Trimming cost V 3 bases and J 4 bases; bases outside gene matches: 6. The chain's CDR3 is CASSQLGAGGYEQYF. The CDR3 DNA sequence: TGCGCCAGCAGCCAGCTAGGAGCGGGGGGGTACGAGCAGTACTTC.

This chain links TRBV6-6 with TRBJ2-7; 10 bases fit TRBD1. CDR1 is MNHNY and CDR2 is SVGAGI in the germline V gene (reference sequence). The trim removed 8 bases at V and 4 bases at J, leaving 11 bases unmatched. CDR3 size: 15 residues. For the CDR3, the DNA is TGTGCCAGCCGAAGCGAGGACAGGGGGTTTTACGAGCAGTACTTC. Protein product: CASRSEDRGFYEQYF.

This clone was seen only a few times. The V gene is TRBV9, the J gene TRBJ2-5; TRBD1 matches 7 bases. Trimming took 3 bases from V and 7 from J; bases not matched to a gene: 6. The germline gives CDR1 SGDLS, CDR2 YYNGEE. The CDR3 extends over 13 amino acids. CDR3 sequence reads: CASSATGSGTQYF. Written as DNA, the CDR3 is TGTGCCAGCAGCGCGACAGGGTCAGGGACCCAGTACTTC.

The chain uses TRBV4-3 and TRBJ2-1; D not resolved. The CDR3 length is 15 residues. Germline-derived CDR1 and CDR2 are LGHNA and YSLEER. Between the trimmed V and J ends, which lost 0 bases and 3 bases, there was a span of 9 bases. Here the CDR3 DNA reads TGCGCCAGCAGCCAAGATGGCGGCAGCTACAATGAGCAGTTCTTC. It translates to CASSQDGGSYNEQFF.

V gene TRBV10-3 combines with J gene TRBJ2-1, with D possibly being TRBD2 (5 bases). V was shortened by 8 bases and J by 10 bases, with 12 bases between the two germline ends. Per the germline V gene, CDR1 is ENHRY and CDR2 is SYGVKD. The CDR3 contains 11 residues. The CDR3 here is CAIREGREQFF. The DNA of the CDR3 is TGTGCCATCCGAGAGGGCCGAGAGCAGTTCTTC.

The V gene is TRBV21-1, the J gene TRBJ1-1; TRBD1 was called by the table and not checked on the DNA. TRBV21-1 is described as a pseudogene. The CDR3 consists of 17 residues. Written as DNA, the CDR3 is TGTGCCAGCAGATTAGTGGTGCATGACATAACGAACACTGAAGCTTTCTTT. It translates to CASRLVVHDITNTEAFF.

The J gene is TRBJ2-2, the V gene TRBV7-2, with no clear D. Germline CDR1 SGHTA, CDR2 FQGNSA. V was trimmed by 3 bases and J by 4 bases, leaving 15 bases between them. CDR3 length: 16 residues. The CDR3 DNA follows: TGTGCCAGCAGCTTGAACGCGGCCGCCAGCACCGGGGAGCTGTTTTTT. Its protein product is CASSLNAAASTGELFF.

Written as DNA, the CDR3 is TGTGCCAGCAGCCGCAGGGGGAACCGGGGGGCGATCACCACCGGGGAGCTGTTTTTT. Encoded protein: CASSRRGNRGAITTGELFF. The chain carries TRBV14 and TRBJ2-2; D tentatively fits TRBD1 or TRBD2 (7 bases each). CDR3 length equals 19 residues. The V gene's germline CDR1 is SGHDN and CDR2 FVKESK. V gave up 4 bases and J gave up 4 bases, with 25 bases separating them.

This chain connects TRBV19 to TRBJ1-4; D call uncertain. Germline V gene sequence: CDR1 LNHDA, CDR2 SQIVND (reference sequence). CDR3 length: 15 residues. Trimming removed 1 base from V and 0 bases from J, with 6 bases in between. The CDR3 DNA reads TGTGCCAGTAGTATAGGGGGAGCAACTAATGAAAAACTGTTTTTT. Protein sequence: CASSIGGATNEKLFF.

V gene TRBV7-2 combines with J gene TRBJ2-7, with D possibly being TRBD1 (6 bases). Germline CDR1 is SGHTA and CDR2 is FQGNSA. The CDR3 spans 14 residues. Between the trimmed V and J ends, which lost 5 bases and 3 bases, there was a span of 14 bases. The CDR3 DNA sequence: TGTGCCAGCAGCCGACGGGACAAAGACTACGAGCAGTACTTC. Protein sequence: CASSRRDKDYEQYF.

V usage is TRBV10-3 and J usage is TRBJ2-5; TRBD1 or TRBD2 may be the D gene (5 bases each). The CDR3 contains 13 residues. Germline V gene lookup returns CDR1 ENHRY and CDR2 SYGVKD. Trimming removed 4 bases at V and 5 bases at J, with 11 bases between. This CDR3 is CAISGEGIETQYF. CDR3 in DNA: TGTGCCATCAGTGGAGAGGGGATCGAGACCCAGTACTTC.

This chain joins TRBV7-8 and TRBJ1-2; D gene uncertain. V gave up 5 bases and J gave up 4 bases, with 11 bases separating them. The CDR3 totals 13 residues. From germline, CDR1 is SGHVS and CDR2 FQNEAQ. The CDR3 sequence: CASSPAWAYGYTF. The CDR3 bases are TGTGCCAGCAGCCCGGCCTGGGCCTATGGCTACACCTTC.

This clone showed up just once. This sequence joins TRBV6-4 and TRBJ1-5; unclear D gene. From germline, CDR1 is MRHNA and CDR2 SNTAGT. The CDR3 totals 13 residues. Trimming left V 4 bases short and J 7 bases short, with 11 bases between. The CDR3 region is CASSVTQDQPQHF. CDR3 nucleotides: TGTGCCAGCAGTGTCACGCAGGACCAGCCCCAGCATTTT.

J is TRBJ2-1 and V is TRBV7-9; tentatively, D is TRBD2 (6 bases). Germline V gives CDR1 SEHNR, CDR2 FQNEAQ (reference sequence). V was trimmed by 5 bases and J by 0 bases, leaving 11 bases between them. The CDR3 consists of 15 residues. DNA of the CDR3: TGTGCCAGCAGCGCGGGACGGAGCTCCTACAATGAGCAGTTCTTC. Translating gives CASSAGRSSYNEQFF.

The V call is TRBV6-6, the J call TRBJ2-2; D unresolved. Germline CDR1 reads MNHNY; CDR2 reads SVGAGI (reference sequence). Trimming cost V 8 bases and J 4 bases, with 17 bases left between them. This CDR3 has 15 amino acids. CDR3 sequence: CASLRMVKATGELFF. The CDR3 nucleotides read TGTGCCAGCCTGCGAATGGTGAAGGCCACCGGGGAGCTGTTTTTT.

The V and J genes are TRBV6-9 and TRBJ1-4; TRBD1 might be the D (5 bases). Trimming pared 3 bases from V and 8 bases from J, leaving 16 bases between. Germline loops: CDR1 MNHGY, CDR2 SVAAGI. This CDR3 comprises 15 residues. CDR3 protein: CASSYSNGGGEKLFF. Here the CDR3 DNA reads TGTGCCAGCAGTTACTCGAACGGGGGAGGCGAAAAACTGTTTTTT.